This TCR beta chain was captured by sequencing in a study of neurological immune-mediated disorders. The overall study: Multiple sclerosis patients numbering some 34 comprised about 30 relapsing-remitting and 3 secondary progressive patients.

With 7 bases removed from V and 5 bases from J, the gap between germline ends came to 11 bases. The CDR3 consists of 13 residues. CDR1 is MNHNY and CDR2 is SVGAGI in the germline V gene (reference sequence). TCRdb re-called the 5' RACE reads with MiXCR, one entry per CDR3 protein. The sample gives tens of thousands of distinct CDR3 sequences, about 3.4% of which show up once; approximately 3.5% is in the top ten. Study-wide points: Subjects shared no identical expanded-clone CDR3 amino acid sequences, suggesting private TCR-beta repertoires in all groups.

This clonotype has at least ten counts. Its target is not known. This sequence was found in a man aged 40-50 years with multiple sclerosis. What was sequenced was PBMCs. The genes are TRBV6-6 and TRBJ2-2; maybe TRBD2 (5 bases). In DNA, the CDR3 is TGTGCCAGCACCCTAGAGGGAACCGGGGAGCTGTTTTTT. Translating it yields CASTLEGTGELFF.